Presented here are 5 T cell receptor beta chains from one specimen sequenced in a study of CD8+CD57+ T cells in acquired aplastic anemia. Investigators profiled TCR beta VDJ and CDR3 from genomic DNA template. A single record per CDR3 protein comes from TCRdb applying MiXCR to the reads. The table includes about 80,000 distinct CDR3 sequences, more than 40% detected once. Sample: sorted CD4+, CD8+, or CD8+CD57+ T cells (not recorded which) from PBMCs. These receptors all come from a human donor in good health, serving as a control.

This clonotype was picked up a small number of times. The chain carries TRBV25-1 and TRBJ2-1; 7 bases fit TRBD1. With V trimmed by 5 bases and J by 8 bases, 15 bases remained unmatched. This CDR3 contains 16 residues. The germline V gene has CDR1 MGHDK and CDR2 SYGVNS. The CDR3 is CASSFHRDSPRDEQFF. CDR3 sequence (DNA): TGTGCCAGCAGTTTTCACCGGGACAGCCCTCGGGATGAGCAGTTCTTC.

At least ten counts were recorded for this clonotype. This chain links TRBV2 with TRBJ1-5, with a weak D call TRBD1 (6 bases). The germline CDR1 and CDR2 sequences are SNHLY and FYNNEI. The CDR3 extends over 16 amino acids. Trimming cost V 3 bases and J 1 base, with 13 bases left between them. For the CDR3, the DNA is TGTGCCAGCAGTGAGGAATGGCAGGGGAGCAATCAGCCCCAGCATTTT. It specifies CASSEEWQGSNQPQHF.

This clonotype was detected ten times or more. Here the CDR3 DNA reads TGTGCCACCAGTGGAGGACAGGGAAATGAGCAGTTCTTC. Residues: CATSGGQGNEQFF. The V and J genes are TRBV24-1 and TRBJ2-1; 8 bases line up with TRBD1. J gave up 7 bases and V 5 bases, and 3 bases lay outside the gene matches. Germline V gene sequence: CDR1 KGHDR, CDR2 SFDVKD. CDR3 length equals 13 residues.

The V call is TRBV25-1, the J call TRBJ2-3, with TRBD2 matching over 11 bases. After removal of 5 bases from V and 2 bases from J, the junction contained 9 bases not matched to a gene. The CDR3 is 17 amino acids. CDR1 is MGHDK, CDR2 SYGVNS, per germline. The CDR3 coding sequence is TGTGCCAGCAGTACGCGGACTAGCGGGTACTTCACAGATACGCAGTATTTT. This gives the protein CASSTRTSGYFTDTQYF.

The chain is built from TRBV5-1 and TRBJ2-3, with a possible D match to TRBD2 (6 bases). The germline CDR1 and CDR2 sequences are SGHRS and YFSETQ. Trimming stripped 2 bases from V and 7 bases from J, with 29 bases between. The length of the CDR3 is 19 residues. CDR3 bases: TGCGCCAGCAGCTTCAATCCGGGACTCCCTCTGCGTGATGAATATACGCAGTATTTT. Translating gives CASSFNPGLPLRDEYTQYF. Variable domain in full (rest from reference TRBV5-1 and TRBJ2-3): KAGVTQTPRYLIKTRGQQVTLSCSPISGHRSVSWYQQTPGQGLQFLFEYFSETQRNKGNFPGRFSGRQFSNSRSEMNVSTLELGDSALYLCASSFNPGLPLRDEYTQYFGPGTRLTVL.